Described below is a single TCR beta chain sequence and its context. Profiling relied on immunoSEQ multiplex PCR, and the TCRdb table lists in-frame clones only, not all of them. The profile shows around 360,000 clones, about 90% of them singletons. V lost 7 bases and J lost 2, with 12 bases in between. CDR1 and CDR2 (germline): MNHEY, SVGAGI. The CDR3 contains 13 residues. The sample comes from a study of blood T cell repertoires in COVID-19. This chain joins TRBV6-5 and TRBJ2-7; no definite D call. The sequenced sample was PBMCs or T cells enriched from blood (not recorded which). The TCR originated in a woman in her 30s who had recovered from COVID-19. This CDR3 reads CASTQGLAYEQYF. The CDR3 DNA follows: TGTGCCAGCACCCAAGGCCTAGCCTACGAGCAGTACTTC.